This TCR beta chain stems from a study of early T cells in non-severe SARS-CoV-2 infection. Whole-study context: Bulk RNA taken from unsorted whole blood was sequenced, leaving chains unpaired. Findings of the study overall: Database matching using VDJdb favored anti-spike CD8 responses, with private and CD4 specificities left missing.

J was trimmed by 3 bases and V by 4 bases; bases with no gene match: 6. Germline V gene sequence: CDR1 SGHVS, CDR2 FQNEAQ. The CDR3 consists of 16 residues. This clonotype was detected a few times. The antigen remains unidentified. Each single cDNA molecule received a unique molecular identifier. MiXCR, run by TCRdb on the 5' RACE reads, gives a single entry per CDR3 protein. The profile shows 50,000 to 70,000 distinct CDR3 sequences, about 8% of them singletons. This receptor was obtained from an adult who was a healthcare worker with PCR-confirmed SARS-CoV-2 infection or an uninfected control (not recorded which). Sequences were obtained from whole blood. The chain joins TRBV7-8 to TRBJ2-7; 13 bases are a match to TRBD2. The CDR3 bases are TGTGCCAGCAGCTCTAGGGGACTAGCGGGGCGCTACGAGCAGTACTTC. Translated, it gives CASSSRGLAGRYEQYF.